These T cell receptor beta chains were read from a single sample in a study of blood T cells in healthy people across ages. One entry per CDR3 protein results from TCRdb running MiXCR on the 5' RACE reads. The repertoire holds fewer than 950,000 distinct CDR3 sequences, about 37% seen once, with about an eighth in the top ten. Sequencing was done on a sample of blood. The receptors come from a man younger than 35 in good health. Both conserved end residues are part of each CDR3.

V gene: TRBV3-1; J gene: TRBJ1-5; CDR3 protein: CASSRRGGQSNQPQHF
V gene: TRBV14; J gene: NA; CDR3 protein: CASSQGAGPNYNEQYF
V gene: TRBV7-3; J gene: TRBJ2-6; CDR3 protein: CASSYRGPGANVLTF
V gene: TRBV6-6; J gene: TRBJ1-1; CDR3 protein: CASSYSRGLMNTEAFF
V gene: TRBV20-1; J gene: NA; CDR3 protein: CSATNPGSYNEQYF
V gene: TRBV2; J gene: TRBJ2-1; CDR3 protein: CASIVTGQGYNEQFF
V gene: TRBV28; J gene: TRBJ2-7; CDR3 protein: CASSPTTETYEQYF
V gene: TRBV12-3/TRBV12-4; J gene: TRBJ2-5; CDR3 protein: CASSLIHFEGGLEQYF
V gene: TRBV11-2; J gene: TRBJ1-6; CDR3 protein: CACSQDRGLIYNSPLHF
V gene: TRBV28; J gene: TRBJ2-1; CDR3 protein: CASSAVPGAYNEQFF
V gene: TRBV20-1; J gene: TRBJ2-5; CDR3 protein: CSADPTDYQETQYF
V gene: TRBV2; J gene: TRBJ1-5; CDR3 protein: CASSEREYNQPQHF
V gene: TRBV9; J gene: TRBJ2-2; CDR3 protein: CASSPPGGRNTGELFF
V gene: TRBV6-2/TRBV6-3; J gene: TRBJ1-1; CDR3 protein: CASSYLQVNTEAFF
V gene: TRBV15; J gene: TRBJ1-1; CDR3 protein: CATSRDSGIGTEAFF
V gene: TRBV15; J gene: TRBJ2-1; CDR3 protein: CATRALGGDFSYNEQFF